This TCR beta chain was sequenced for a study of shared clonotypes between healthy human individuals. Study-level information: The cohort had two women and a few men, ages 18 to 49.

Study-wide findings and caveats: Blood was the sole source, and tissue repertoires probably differ.

Data came from immunoSEQ multiplex PCR; TCRdb stores just in-frame clones and leaves some out. The data hold nearly 500,000 clones, with 76% observed a single time. To note about this clone: As yet, its antigen is unknown.

The sequence was obtained from a middle-aged woman in good health. Some clones in this sample may be carry-over from other donors' samples. What was sequenced was PBMCs.

CDR3 bases: TGTGCCAGCAGCCAAGAGTTACAGGGGTATTCTGGCTACACCTTC. Its translation is CASSQELQGYSGYTF. The chain is built from TRBV14 and TRBJ1-2; 7 bases are shared with TRBD1. CDR1 is SGHDN, CDR2 FVKESK, per germline. Trimming at V came to 0 bases and at J to 7 bases, leaving 8 bases not matched to a gene. This CDR3 is built from 15 residues.